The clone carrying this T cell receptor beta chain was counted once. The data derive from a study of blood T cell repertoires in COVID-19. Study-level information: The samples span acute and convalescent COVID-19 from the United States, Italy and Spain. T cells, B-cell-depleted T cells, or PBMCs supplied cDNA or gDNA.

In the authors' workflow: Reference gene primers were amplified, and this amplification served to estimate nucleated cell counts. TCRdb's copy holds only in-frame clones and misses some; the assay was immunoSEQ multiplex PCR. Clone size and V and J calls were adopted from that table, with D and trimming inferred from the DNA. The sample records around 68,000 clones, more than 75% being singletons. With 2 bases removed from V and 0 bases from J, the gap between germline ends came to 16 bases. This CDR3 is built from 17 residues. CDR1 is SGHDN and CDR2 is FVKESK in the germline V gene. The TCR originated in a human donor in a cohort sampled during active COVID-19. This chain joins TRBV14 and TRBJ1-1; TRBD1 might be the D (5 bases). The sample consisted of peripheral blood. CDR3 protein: CASSQFQGAGVNTEAFF. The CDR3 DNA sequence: TGTGCCAGCAGCCAATTTCAAGGGGCAGGTGTGAACACTGAAGCTTTCTTT.